The clone carrying this T cell receptor (beta chain) has a count of ten or more. The data originate from a study of CDR3 diversity in severe acne. CDR3 size: 14 residues. Germline V gene sequence: CDR1 SGDLS, CDR2 YYNGEE. V was trimmed by 6 bases and J by 1 base, leaving 10 bases between them. TCRdb re-derived calls from the PCR reads in MiXCR, one entry per CDR3 protein. The data show about 93,000 distinct CDR3 sequences, with 45% to 55% seen just once and over 9.5% held by the top ten. Material for sequencing was blood. The TCR originated in a male donor in good health, serving as a control. The chain recombines TRBV9 with TRBJ2-2; tentatively, D is TRBD1 or TRBD2 (6 bases each). The CDR3 DNA reads as TGTGCCAGCACGGAGGGGGAGAACACCGGGGAGCTGTTTTTT. Its protein product is CASTEGENTGELFF.